These T cell receptor beta chains were read from a single sample in a study of shared clonotypes between healthy human individuals. Clones were read by immunoSEQ multiplex PCR, and TCRdb kept only the in-frame ones, dropping some. In the table there are 1.6 million or so clones, about 98.5% of which are singletons. Specimen: naive CD4+ T cells sorted from blood. These receptors were obtained from a man aged 25-40 years in good health. CDR3s include the opening cysteine and the closing phenylalanine or tryptophan. D genes are given only for firm matches. Rows may omit the clone size; those that give it use once, few, many or a size class.

cdr3_nt	cdr3_aa	cdr3_length	d_call	clone_size	v_call	j_call
TGCGCCAGCAGCTTCAGTCCTAGCGGGAGGAACACAGATACGCAGTATTTT	CASSFSPSGRNTDTQYF	17	TRBD2	-	TRBV5-1	TRBJ2-3
TGTGCCACCAGCAGAGCCCCCGGGCCTCCGAACACTGAAGCTTTCTTT	CATSRAPGPPNTEAFF	16	-	-	TRBV15	TRBJ1-1
TGCGCCAGCAGCTTGAGTACAGGGAATACTAACTATGGCTACACCTTC	CASSLSTGNTNYGYTF	16	-	-	TRBV5-1	TRBJ1-2
TGTGCCAGCAGCGTAGCGGGAGGGCCAGTTCCAGATACGCAGTATTTT	CASSVAGGPVPDTQYF	16	TRBD2	-	TRBV9	TRBJ2-3
TGTGCCAGCAGCCGGGACAGGGTCATCGACTACACCTTC	CASSRDRVIDYTF	13	TRBD1	-	TRBV28	TRBJ1-2
TGCGCCAGCAGCTTGGCCTCTAGCGGGAGCTCCTACAATGAGCAGTTCTTC	CASSLASSGSSYNEQFF	17	TRBD2	-	TRBV5-1	TRBJ2-1
TGTGCCAGCAGCAAAGGATGGGTACTAGCGGGTTCCTACGAGCAGTACTTC	CASSKGWVLAGSYEQYF	17	-	-	TRBV21-1	TRBJ2-7
TGTGCCAGCTCACGTAGAACGGGACAATTGAAAAATGAGCAGTTCTTC	CASSRRTGQLKNEQFF	16	-	once	TRBV18	TRBJ2-1
TGCGCCAGCAAGATGTGGGAGGGCCCTTTCTCCTACGAGCAGTACTTC	CASKMWEGPFSYEQYF	16	TRBD2	-	TRBV5-1	TRBJ2-7
TGTGCCAGCAGCCACCGTAGGCAGATCGAAGAGACCCAGTACTTC	CASSHRRQIEETQYF	15	-	-	TRBV14	TRBJ2-5
TGTGCCAGCAGCGTCGATTGGGAAGAAAAACTGTTTTTT	CASSVDWEEKLFF	13	-	-	TRBV7-9	TRBJ1-4
TGCAGCGTGACAGGGGGCGGCTCTCCTAATGAAAAACTGTTTTTT	CSVTGGGSPNEKLFF	15	TRBD1	-	TRBV29-1	TRBJ1-4
TGTGCCTCCACTCCCGGGACAGGGGACTACGAGCAGTACTTC	CASTPGTGDYEQYF	14	TRBD1	-	TRBV2	TRBJ2-7
TGTGCTAGTGGTTTGGCGACAGGGACAGATACGCAGTATTTT	CASGLATGTDTQYF	14	TRBD1	once	TRBV12-5	TRBJ2-3
TGTGCCAGCAGTTTGGTTCGATCTCAGCCCCAGCATTTT	CASSLVRSQPQHF	13	-	-	TRBV28	TRBJ1-5
TGTGCCAGCAGCCCCCAGGGGACCTACTACGAGCAGTACTTC	CASSPQGTYYEQYF	14	-	-	TRBV9	TRBJ2-7
TGTGCCAGCAGTTTAGCACAGGGGGCCCGACAGCCCCAGCATTTT	CASSLAQGARQPQHF	15	TRBD1	-	TRBV27	TRBJ1-5